The 5 T cell receptor beta chains listed next were all sequenced from one sample in a study of tumor-infiltrating lymphocytes in primary liver carcinoma. Production of TCR beta cDNA used around 0.45 ug total RNA together with a constant-region primer. Libraries covering TCR beta were generated through three nested multiplex PCR rounds (using a slightly modified ARM-PCR). Amplification in the first two PCR rounds was performed using TRBV1-TRBV30 forward primers and a C-beta reverse primer for approximately 10 cycles each. From the multiplex PCR reads, TCRdb called clonotypes with MiXCR, one entry per CDR3 protein. The sample has approximately 110,000 distinct CDR3 sequences, 64% seen once; the top ten hold less than 10%. Unsorted bulk tissue (roughly 17-32 mg) underwent RNA and DNA co-extraction. The sequenced material came from liver tumor tissue from sampling region 3. Subset specified: tumor region T3, left-lateral pole. The receptors originated from a woman in her sixties with primary liver carcinoma and hepatitis B virus infection.

A remark on this clonotype: A clone one base away is much larger, so this may be a read error. V gene TRBV28 combines with J gene TRBJ2-5; D is uncertain. Trimming removed 5 bases from V and 5 bases from J, with 9 bases in between. Per the germline V gene, CDR1 is MDHEN and CDR2 is SYDVKM. CDR3 length: 12 residues. DNA for the CDR3: TGTGCCAGCAGTGGCATAACCGAGACCCAGTACTTC. Encoded protein: CASSGITETQYF.

This clonotype has at least ten counts. The chain has TRBV14 and TRBJ2-2; the D is unclear. Trimming removed 3 bases at V and 2 bases at J, with 4 bases between. Germline lookup yields CDR1 SGHDN and CDR2 FVKESK. This CDR3 comprises 13 residues. Here the CDR3 reads CASSHRNTGELFF. The DNA for the CDR3 is TGTGCCAGCAGCCATAGAAACACCGGGGAGCTGTTTTTT.

Concerning this clonotype itself: A much larger clone lies a single base off, so this may be a read error. As DNA, the CDR3 is TGTGCCTGGAACACGGCGCATACGCAGTATTTT. The encoded protein is CAWNTAHTQYF. V and J are TRBV30 and TRBJ2-3; no definite D call. The V gene lost 4 bases and the J gene lost 7 bases, with 9 bases spanning the gap. This CDR3 spans 11 amino acids. Germline V gene data show CDR1 as GTSNPN and CDR2 as SVGIG (reference sequence).

CDR3 region: CASSLEGGSGEKLFF. DNA for the CDR3: TGCGCCAGCAGCTTGGAAGGGGGCAGTGGTGAAAAACTGTTTTTT. The chain has TRBV5-1 and TRBJ1-4, with TRBD1 identical over 7 bases. The V segment lost 0 bases and the J segment 7 bases; nucleotides outside the gene matches: 6. Germline values: CDR1 SGHRS, CDR2 YFSETQ. CDR3 length equals 15 residues.

Note on this clonotype: One end of the junction fails to match germline, which may point to a read error. This chain connects TRBV11-2 to TRBJ2-1; TRBD2 matches 13 bases. The length of the CDR3 is 18 residues. CDR1 and CDR2 from the germline V gene are SGHAT and FQNNGV. CDR3 region: CVSSLLLAGGSSYNEQFF. The CDR3 nucleotides read TGTGTCAGCAGCTTGTTACTAGCGGGAGGGAGTTCCTACAATGAGCAGTTCTTC.